The present T cell receptor (beta chain) was sequenced within a study of human T cells and chemical hapten exposure. Study overall: Patches with 0.01% DPC went on the upper back, and the tests were read at 6 days.

The time point is: pre-sensitization, week 0. Treatment noted: therapeutic diphenylcyclopropenone sensitization with weekly scalp DPC. Investigators collected blood before applying each patch test. Blood, whole and unfractionated, served as the source for total RNA extraction. Unique molecular identifiers were affixed to discrete cDNA molecules within the library. TCRdb ran MiXCR on the RACE reads and lists one entry per CDR3 protein. In the table there are about 300,000 distinct CDR3 sequences, 5.5% of which are singletons. The CDR3 is 17 amino acids. Trimming left V 6 bases short and J 0 bases short, with 18 bases between. Germline CDR1 reads KGHSH; CDR2 reads LQKENI.

The sequences come from whole blood, collected in connection with sensitization to the hapten diphenylcyclopropenone (DPC). V gene TRBV18 combines with J gene TRBJ1-5; tentative D call: TRBD1 (6 bases). This sequence was found in a woman younger than 30 with alopecia areata. Some clones in this sample may be carry-over from other donors' samples. CDR3 in amino acids: CASSPGQLSYSNQPQHF. CDR3 nucleotide sequence: TGTGCCAGCTCCCCAGGACAGCTATCATATAGCAATCAGCCCCAGCATTTT.